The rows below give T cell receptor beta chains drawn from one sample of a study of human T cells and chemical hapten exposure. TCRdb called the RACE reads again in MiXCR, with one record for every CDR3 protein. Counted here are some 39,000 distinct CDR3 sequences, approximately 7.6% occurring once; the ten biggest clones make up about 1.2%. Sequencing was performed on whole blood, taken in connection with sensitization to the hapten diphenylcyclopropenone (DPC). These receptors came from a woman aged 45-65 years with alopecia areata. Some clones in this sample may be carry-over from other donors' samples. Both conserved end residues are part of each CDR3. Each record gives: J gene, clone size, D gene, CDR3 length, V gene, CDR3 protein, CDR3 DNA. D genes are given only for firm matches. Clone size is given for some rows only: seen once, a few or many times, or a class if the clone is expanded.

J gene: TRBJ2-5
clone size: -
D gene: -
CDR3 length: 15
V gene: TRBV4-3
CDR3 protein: CASSPTLLPQETQYF
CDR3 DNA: TGCGCCAGCAGCCCCACCCTGTTACCACAAGAGACCCAGTACTTC

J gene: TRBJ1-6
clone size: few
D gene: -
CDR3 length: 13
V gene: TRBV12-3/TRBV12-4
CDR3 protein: CASSLARDSPLHF
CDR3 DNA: TGTGCCAGCAGTTTAGCGAGGGATTCACCCCTCCACTTT

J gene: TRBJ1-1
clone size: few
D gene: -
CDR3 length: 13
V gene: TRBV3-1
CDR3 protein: CASSQDSRAGAFF
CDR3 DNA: TGTGCCAGCAGCCAAGACAGCCGGGCAGGGGCTTTCTTT

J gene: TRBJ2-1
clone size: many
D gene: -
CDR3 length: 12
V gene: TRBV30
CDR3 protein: CAWGGGSALRVF
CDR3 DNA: -

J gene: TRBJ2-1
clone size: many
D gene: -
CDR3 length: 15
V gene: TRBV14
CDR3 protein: CASSQVTGTRHEQFF
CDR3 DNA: TGTGCCAGCAGCCAAGTAACCGGTACGAGGCATGAGCAGTTCTTC

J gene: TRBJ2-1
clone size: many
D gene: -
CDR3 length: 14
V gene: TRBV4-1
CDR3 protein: CASSPLNFYNEQFF
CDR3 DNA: TGCGCCAGCAGCCCACTCAATTTTTACAATGAGCAGTTCTTC

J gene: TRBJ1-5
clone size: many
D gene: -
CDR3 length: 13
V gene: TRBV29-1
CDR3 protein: CSVRQGLNQPQHF
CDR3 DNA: TGCAGCGTCCGACAAGGATTGAATCAGCCCCAGCATTTT

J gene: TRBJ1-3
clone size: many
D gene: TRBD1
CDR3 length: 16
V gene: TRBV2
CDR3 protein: CASSLGQGARGNTIYF
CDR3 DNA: TGTGCCAGCAGCCTTGGACAGGGGGCGCGCGGAAACACCATATATTTT

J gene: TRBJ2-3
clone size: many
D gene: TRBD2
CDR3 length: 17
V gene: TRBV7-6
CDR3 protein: CASSSPPGTSGTDTQYF
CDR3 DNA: TGTGCCAGCAGCTCACCACCCGGGACTAGCGGCACAGATACGCAGTATTTT

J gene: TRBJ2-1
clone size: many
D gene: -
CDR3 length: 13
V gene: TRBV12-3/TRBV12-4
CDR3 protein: CASSPLSPREQFF
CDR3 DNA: TGTGCCAGCAGTCCATTATCCCCAAGAGAGCAGTTCTTC

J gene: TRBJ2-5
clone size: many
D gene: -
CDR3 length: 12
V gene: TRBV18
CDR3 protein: CASRRAQETQYF
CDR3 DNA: TGTGCCAGCCGGAGGGCCCAAGAGACCCAGTACTTC

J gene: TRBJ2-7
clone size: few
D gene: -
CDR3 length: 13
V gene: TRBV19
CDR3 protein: CASSQSRDHEQYF
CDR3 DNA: TGTGCCAGTAGTCAGTCCAGGGACCACGAGCAGTACTTC

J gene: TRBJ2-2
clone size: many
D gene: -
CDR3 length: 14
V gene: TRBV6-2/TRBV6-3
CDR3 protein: CASRWDGWAGELFF
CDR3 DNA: TGTGCCAGCCGCTGGGACGGATGGGCCGGGGAGCTGTTTTTT

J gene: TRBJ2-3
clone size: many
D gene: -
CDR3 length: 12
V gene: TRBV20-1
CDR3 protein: CSAAATTDTQYF
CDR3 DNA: TGCAGTGCTGCAGCGACCACAGATACGCAGTATTTT

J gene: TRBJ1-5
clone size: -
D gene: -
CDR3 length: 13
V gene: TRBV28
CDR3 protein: CASSFPGDQPQHF
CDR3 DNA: TGTGCCAGCAGTTTCCCTGGGGATCAGCCCCAGCATTTT

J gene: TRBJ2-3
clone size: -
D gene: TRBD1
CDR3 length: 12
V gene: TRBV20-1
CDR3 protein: CSASPGQGMQYF
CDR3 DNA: TGCAGTGCTAGTCCCGGACAGGGGATGCAGTATTTT

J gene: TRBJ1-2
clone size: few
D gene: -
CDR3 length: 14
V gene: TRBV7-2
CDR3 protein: CASSLMGLTYGYTF
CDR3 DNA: TGTGCCAGCAGCTTAATGGGACTTACCTATGGCTACACCTTC

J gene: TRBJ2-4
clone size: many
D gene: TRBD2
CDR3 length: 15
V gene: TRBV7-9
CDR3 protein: CASSLREGRENIQYF
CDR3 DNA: TGTGCCAGCAGCTTACGGGAGGGCCGGGAAAACATTCAGTACTTC

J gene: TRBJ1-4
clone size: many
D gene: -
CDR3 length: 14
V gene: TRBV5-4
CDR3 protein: CASSLGAMSSKLFF
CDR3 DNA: TGTGCCAGCAGCTTGGGGGCCATGAGCAGCAAACTGTTTTTT

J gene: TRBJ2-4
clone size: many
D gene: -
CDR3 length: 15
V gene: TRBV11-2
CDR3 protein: CASSLDRAGSDIQYF
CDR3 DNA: TGTGCCAGCAGCTTAGATAGGGCAGGGTCGGACATTCAGTACTTC

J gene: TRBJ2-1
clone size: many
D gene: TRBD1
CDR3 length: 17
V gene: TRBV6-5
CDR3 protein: CASRTGTGVGTYNEQFF
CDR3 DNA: TGTGCCAGCAGGACCGGGACAGGGGTCGGGACCTACAATGAGCAGTTCTTC

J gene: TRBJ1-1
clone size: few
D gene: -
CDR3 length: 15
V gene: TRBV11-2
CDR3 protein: CASSLGFSMNTEAFF
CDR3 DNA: TGTGCCAGCAGCTTAGGATTCTCGATGAACACTGAAGCTTTCTTT

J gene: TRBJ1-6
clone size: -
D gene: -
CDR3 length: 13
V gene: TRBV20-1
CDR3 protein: CSARSGANSPLHF
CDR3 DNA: TGCAGTGCTAGGTCAGGGGCTAATTCACCCCTCCACTTT

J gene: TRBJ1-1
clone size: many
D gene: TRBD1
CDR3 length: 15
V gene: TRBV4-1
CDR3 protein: CASSQDGQGGTEAFF
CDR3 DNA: TGCGCCAGCAGCCAAGACGGACAGGGAGGCACTGAAGCTTTCTTT

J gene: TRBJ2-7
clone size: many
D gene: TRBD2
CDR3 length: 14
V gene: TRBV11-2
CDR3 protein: CASSPGTTSYEQYF
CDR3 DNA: TGTGCCAGCAGCCCTGGGACTACCTCCTACGAGCAGTACTTC

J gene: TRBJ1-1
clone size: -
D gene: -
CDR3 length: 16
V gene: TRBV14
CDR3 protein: CASSHPEGRKNTEAFF
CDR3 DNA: TGTGCCAGCAGCCATCCAGAGGGCAGGAAAAACACTGAAGCTTTCTTT

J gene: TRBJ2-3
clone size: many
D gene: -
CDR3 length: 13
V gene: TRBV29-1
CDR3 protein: CSVDPSTPITQYF
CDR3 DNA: TGCAGCGTTGATCCCTCGACCCCTATTACGCAGTATTTT

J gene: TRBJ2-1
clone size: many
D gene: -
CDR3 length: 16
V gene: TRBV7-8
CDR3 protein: CASRSYKGEAYNEQFF
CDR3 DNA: TGTGCCAGCAGGTCCTATAAGGGAGAGGCCTACAATGAGCAGTTCTTC

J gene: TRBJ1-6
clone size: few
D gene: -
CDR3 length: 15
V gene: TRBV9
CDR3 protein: CASSVGQPVNSPLHF
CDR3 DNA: TGTGCCAGCAGCGTAGGACAGCCCGTAAATTCACCCCTCCACTTT

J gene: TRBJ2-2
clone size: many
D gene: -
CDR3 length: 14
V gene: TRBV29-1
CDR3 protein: CSVYRGPNTGELFF
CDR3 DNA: TGCAGCGTTTACCGGGGACCGAACACGGGGGAGCTGTTTTTT

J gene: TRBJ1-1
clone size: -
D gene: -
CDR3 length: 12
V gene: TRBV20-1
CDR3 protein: CSARVGSTEAFF
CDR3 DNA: TGCAGTGCTAGAGTAGGCAGCACTGAAGCTTTCTTT

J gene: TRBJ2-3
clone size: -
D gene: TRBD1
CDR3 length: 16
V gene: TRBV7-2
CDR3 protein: CASSSIRQGGTDTQYF
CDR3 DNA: TGTGCCAGCAGCTCCATCAGACAGGGAGGCACAGATACGCAGTATTTT

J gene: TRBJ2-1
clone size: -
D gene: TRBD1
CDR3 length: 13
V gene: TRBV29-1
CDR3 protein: CSVDQGAGNEQFF
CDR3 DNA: TGCAGCGTTGATCAGGGGGCGGGAAATGAGCAGTTCTTC

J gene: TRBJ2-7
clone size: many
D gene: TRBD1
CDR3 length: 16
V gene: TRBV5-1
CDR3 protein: CASSWAGTGGAYEQYF
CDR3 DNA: TGCGCCAGCAGCTGGGCCGGGACAGGGGGCGCCTACGAGCAGTACTTC

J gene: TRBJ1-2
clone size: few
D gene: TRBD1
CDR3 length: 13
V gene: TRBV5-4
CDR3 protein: CASSLPGGNGYTF
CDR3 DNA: TGTGCCAGCAGCTTACCAGGGGGCAATGGCTACACCTTC

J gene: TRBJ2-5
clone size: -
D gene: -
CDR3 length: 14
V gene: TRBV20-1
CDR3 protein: CSARDLGLQETQYF
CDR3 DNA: TGCAGTGCTAGAGATCTTGGACTGCAAGAGACCCAGTACTTC

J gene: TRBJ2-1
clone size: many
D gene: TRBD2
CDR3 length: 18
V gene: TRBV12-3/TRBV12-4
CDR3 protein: CASSLASGRGLSYNEQFF
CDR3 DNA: TGTGCCAGCAGTTTAGCTAGCGGGAGAGGTCTCTCCTACAATGAGCAGTTCTTC

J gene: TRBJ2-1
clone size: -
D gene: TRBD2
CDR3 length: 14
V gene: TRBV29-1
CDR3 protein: CSVRRLAGGSEQFF
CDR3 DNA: TGCAGCGTTCGGAGGCTAGCGGGAGGTAGTGAGCAGTTCTTC

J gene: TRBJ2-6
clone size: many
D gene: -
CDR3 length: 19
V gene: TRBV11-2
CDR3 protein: CASSLDSQRVFPGANVLTF
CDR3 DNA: TGTGCCAGCAGCTTAGATTCTCAGCGGGTGTTCCCTGGGGCCAACGTCCTGACTTTC

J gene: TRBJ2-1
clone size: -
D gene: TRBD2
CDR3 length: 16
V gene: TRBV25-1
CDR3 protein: CASPFPGLAGGDEQFF
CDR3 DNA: TGTGCCAGCCCATTCCCGGGACTAGCGGGGGGCGATGAGCAGTTCTTC

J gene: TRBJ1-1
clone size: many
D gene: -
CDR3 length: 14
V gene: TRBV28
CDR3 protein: CASSLPQGNTEAFF
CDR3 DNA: TGTGCCAGCAGTCTCCCTCAGGGGAACACTGAAGCTTTCTTT

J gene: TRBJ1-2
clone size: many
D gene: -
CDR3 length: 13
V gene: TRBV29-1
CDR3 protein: CSVGPLTNYGYTF
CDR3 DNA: TGCAGCGTTGGACCTCTTACTAACTATGGCTACACCTTC

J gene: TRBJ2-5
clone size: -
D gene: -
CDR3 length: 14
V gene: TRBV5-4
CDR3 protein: CASSLVGGIETQYF
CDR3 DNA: TGTGCCAGCAGCTTGGTAGGGGGGATAGAGACCCAGTACTTC

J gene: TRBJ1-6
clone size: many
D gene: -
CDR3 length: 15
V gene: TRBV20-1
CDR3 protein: CSARDVSGQGSPLHF
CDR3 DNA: TGCAGTGCTAGAGATGTATCAGGGCAAGGATCACCCCTCCACTTT